Following are 21 T cell receptor beta chains from one sample sequenced in a study of cytotoxic CD8 clonotypes in ibrutinib-treated CLL. Some clones are missing from TCRdb's copy, which holds only in-frame ones; the method was immunoSEQ multiplex PCR. Among 45,000 to 65,000 clones listed, less than 85% were seen once. The specimen comprised PBMCs, sampled after 24 months of ibrutinib treatment. The receptors shown here come from a human donor with chronic lymphocytic leukemia.

The V and J genes are TRBV19 and TRBJ2-7; weak D call: TRBD1 (5 bases). The germline V gene encodes CDR1 LNHDA and CDR2 SQIVND (reference sequence). Trimming pared 6 bases from V and 2 bases from J, leaving 17 bases between. CDR3 size: 15 residues. CDR3 residues: CASSRNRNIPYEQYF. The CDR3 bases are TGTGCCAGTAGCCGGAACAGGAATATACCCTACGAGCAGTACTTC.

The gene calls are TRBV11-2 and TRBJ1-1; 9 bases align to TRBD1. Germline V gene sequence: CDR1 SGHAT, CDR2 FQNNGV. V was clipped by 5 bases and J by 3 bases; unmatched bases: 16. CDR3 length equals 18 residues. The CDR3 coding sequence is TGTGCCAGCAGCAGAAACCCCGGGACAGGGCGGGCCGACACTGAAGCTTTCTTT. Amino acids: CASSRNPGTGRADTEAFF. The whole variable domain, remainder taken from reference TRBV11-2 and TRBJ1-1, is EAGVAQSPRYKIIEKRQSVAFWCNPISGHATLYWYQQILGQGPKLLIQFQNNGVVDDSQLPKDRFSAERLKGVDSTLKIQPAKLEDSAVYLCASSRNPGTGRADTEAFFGQGTRLTVV.

The chain carries TRBV7-9 and TRBJ2-5; the match to TRBD1 covers 8 bases. The CDR3 sequence is 14 residues long. Germline V lookup: CDR1 SEHNR, CDR2 FQNEAQ (reference sequence). V lost 5 bases to trimming and J lost 4 bases; unmatched junction nucleotides: 6. Written as DNA, the CDR3 is TGTGCCAGCAGCCCGAATACAGGGGGAGAGACCCAGTACTTC. It is translated as CASSPNTGGETQYF.

J is TRBJ1-1 and V is TRBV7-8, with D perhaps TRBD1 (5 bases). Per germline, CDR1 SGHVS and CDR2 FQNEAQ. This CDR3 is built from 15 residues. The ends were cut back, 4 bases at V and 0 bases at J, with 12 bases in the middle. The CDR3 loop is CASSSGTYLNTEAFF. The CDR3 nucleotides are TGTGCCAGCAGCTCCGGGACCTACCTGAACACTGAAGCTTTCTTT.

The chain is built from TRBV30 and TRBJ1-2; D might be TRBD1 (6 bases). CDR1 GTSNPN and CDR2 SVGIG come from the germline V gene (reference sequence). The V and J ends lost 1 base and 6 bases respectively, with 15 bases between them. The CDR3 loop spans 14 amino acids. The DNA of the CDR3 is TGTGCCTGGAGTGGGGGCAGGGGAGTACATGGCTACACCTTC. Encoded protein: CAWSGGRGVHGYTF.

This clone was recorded once. The V and J genes are TRBV11-2 and TRBJ2-7, with D perhaps matching TRBD1 (5 bases). V was clipped by 5 bases and J by 2 bases, with 16 bases between them. The CDR3 extends over 15 amino acids. Germline CDR1 reads SGHAT; CDR2 reads FQNNGV. CDR3 DNA sequence: TGTGCCAGCAGCCCCCAGGGCTCAGGTCCCTACGAGCAGTACTTC. Its translation is CASSPQGSGPYEQYF. The full variable domain, rest sourced from reference TRBV11-2 and TRBJ2-7, is EAGVAQSPRYKIIEKRQSVAFWCNPISGHATLYWYQQILGQGPKLLIQFQNNGVVDDSQLPKDRFSAERLKGVDSTLKIQPAKLEDSAVYLCASSPQGSGPYEQYFGPGTRLTVT.

CDR3 sequence reads: CASRPTISTDTQYF. The CDR3 coding sequence is TGTGCCAGCAGGCCTACCATAAGCACAGATACGCAGTATTTT. The V gene is TRBV6-5, the J gene TRBJ2-3; D is ambiguous. The CDR3 covers 14 residues. The V gene lost 6 bases and the J gene lost 0 bases, with 10 bases spanning the gap. The germline V gene encodes CDR1 MNHEY and CDR2 SVGAGI.

The chain has TRBV7-7 and TRBJ2-5; D is perhaps TRBD2 (6 bases). The ends were cut back, 5 bases at V and 2 bases at J, with 9 bases in the middle. Germline CDR1 and CDR2: SSHAT and FNYEAQ (reference sequence). This CDR3 region has 13 residues. CDR3 nucleotide sequence: TGTGCCAGCAGCGCCGGGAGACAAGAGACCCAGTACTTC. It translates to CASSAGRQETQYF.

The chain uses TRBV5-1 and TRBJ2-1; D perhaps matches TRBD2 (6 bases). Per germline, CDR1 SGHRS and CDR2 YFSETQ. V was clipped by 4 bases and J by 3 bases, with 20 bases between them. The CDR3 has 17 amino acids. Here the CDR3 reads CASSEFGTPGVYNEQFF. DNA for the CDR3: TGCGCCAGCAGCGAATTCGGGACTCCGGGGGTCTACAATGAGCAGTTCTTC.

This clone appeared once. This chain joins TRBV27 and TRBJ2-7; 8 bases are a match to TRBD2. Germline-derived CDR1 and CDR2 are MNHEY and SMNVEV (reference sequence). V lost 3 bases and J lost 5; bases outside the gene matches: 6. This CDR3 is built from 14 residues. The CDR3 DNA sequence: TGTGCCAGCAGTTTGGGAGCGGGAGCCCACGAGCAGTACTTC. Translating it yields CASSLGAGAHEQYF.

Of note for this clone: Other DNA sequences of this sample code for an identical CDR3. The V and J genes are TRBV27 and TRBJ2-3; TRBD2 might be the D (6 bases). The V gene lost 2 bases and the J gene lost 3 bases, with 9 bases spanning the gap. CDR3 size: 14 residues. Germline loops: CDR1 MNHEY, CDR2 SMNVEV (reference sequence). CDR3 residues: CASSLGRGTDTQYF. The CDR3 DNA follows: TGTGCCAGCAGTTTAGGGCGGGGAACAGATACGCAGTATTTT.

The rearrangement links TRBV28 to TRBJ1-1; no clear D gene. V gave up 6 bases and J gave up 0 bases, with 8 bases separating them. Germline CDR1 is MDHEN and CDR2 is SYDVKM. The CDR3 extends over 13 amino acids. The CDR3 loop reads CASRAQLNTEAFF. In DNA form, the CDR3 reads TGTGCCAGCAGGGCACAGTTGAACACTGAAGCTTTCTTT. Full variable domain (missing parts from reference TRBV28 and TRBJ1-1): DVKVTQSSRYLVKRTGEKVFLECVQDMDHENMFWYRQDPGLGLRLIYFSYDVKMKEKGDIPEGYSVSREKKERFSLILESASTNQTSMYLCASRAQLNTEAFFGQGTRLTVV.

The chain carries TRBV27 and TRBJ2-5; unclear D gene. The V and J ends lost 5 bases and 7 bases respectively, with 17 bases between them. Germline CDR1 and CDR2: MNHEY and SMNVEV (reference sequence). The CDR3 length is 14 residues. The DNA for the CDR3 is TGTGCCAGCAGTCCCTTGAGTCGGTTCGGGACCCAGTACTTC. This sequence encodes CASSPLSRFGTQYF.

V and J are TRBV7-2 and TRBJ2-1, with 9 bases fitting TRBD1. The length of the CDR3 is 16 residues. After removal of 4 bases from V and 4 bases from J, the junction contained 8 bases not matched to a gene. Germline V lookup: CDR1 SGHTA, CDR2 FQGNSA. CDR3 amino acids: CASSYAGTGRYNEQFF. CDR3 sequence (DNA): TGTGCCAGCAGCTACGCCGGGACAGGGAGGTACAATGAGCAGTTCTTC.

CDR3 sequence: CASSSLSKITTSTDTQYF. In DNA, the CDR3 is TGTGCCAGCAGTTCCCTTTCCAAAATCACCACTAGCACAGATACGCAGTATTTT. The chain joins TRBV27 to TRBJ2-3; no clear D gene. Germline-derived CDR1 and CDR2 are MNHEY and SMNVEV (reference sequence). The CDR3 is 18 residues long. Trimming took 4 bases from V and 0 from J, leaving 20 bases between them.

The rearrangement links TRBV2 to TRBJ2-1, with 7 bases aligning to TRBD2. V dropped 2 bases and J dropped 6; count of bases not matched to a gene: 10. This CDR3 comprises 16 residues. CDR1 and CDR2 (germline): SNHLY, FYNNEI. Here the CDR3 DNA reads TGTGCCAGCAGTGAACTCGCAGCGGGAATGGGCAATGAGCAGTTCTTC. It yields the protein CASSELAAGMGNEQFF.

The chain has TRBV5-4 and TRBJ2-7, with D tentatively TRBD1 (5 bases). V lost 2 bases to trimming and J lost 0 bases, with 21 bases between them. Germline CDR1 reads SGHNT; CDR2 reads YYREEE (reference sequence). The CDR3 spans 18 residues. CDR3 protein: CASSLKGSAPRRSYEQYF. The CDR3 DNA sequence: TGTGCCAGCAGCTTAAAGGGGTCGGCCCCCCGCCGCTCCTACGAGCAGTACTTC.

This chain connects TRBV10-1 to TRBJ2-3; no clear D gene. Germline assignment: CDR1 WNHNN and CDR2 SYGVQD (reference sequence). Trimming took off 0 bases at V and 2 bases at J, with 6 bases between the two ends. CDR3 length: 14 residues. This CDR3 reads CASSESRTTDTQYF. CDR3 in DNA: TGCGCCAGCAGTGAGTCGAGGACCACAGATACGCAGTATTTT.

This chain joins TRBV15 and TRBJ2-1; 7 nucleotides line up with TRBD2. With V trimmed by 4 bases and J by 6 bases, 3 bases remained unmatched. This CDR3 contains 13 residues. The germline CDR1 and CDR2 sequences are LNHNV and YYDKDF (reference sequence). The CDR3, as DNA: TGTGCCACCAGCACGGAGCGGGGCAATGAGCAGTTCTTC. Residues: CATSTERGNEQFF.

The rearrangement uses TRBV21-1 and TRBJ2-7; TRBD2, the table's D call, was not compared with the DNA. TRBV21-1 is annotated as a pseudogene. This CDR3 is built from 14 residues. The CDR3: CASNGGGQTYEQYF. DNA of the CDR3: TGTGCCAGCAACGGGGGGGGACAGACCTACGAGCAGTACTTC.

The chain couples TRBV5-6 to TRBJ2-5, with 7 bases aligning to TRBD2. Germline-derived CDR1 and CDR2 are SGHDT and YYEEEE. This CDR3 has 14 amino acids. With V trimmed by 5 bases and J by 4 bases, 8 bases remained unmatched. CDR3 nucleotide sequence: TGTGCCAGCAGTCGGGGAGGGCCGGGAGAGACCCAGTACTTC. It translates to CASSRGGPGETQYF.